The clone carrying this TCR beta chain showed up many times. The antigen is undetermined. The source of the sample is a study of T cells in Graves' hyperthyroidism and ophthalmopathy. Findings and caveats of the study: Blood also carried most thyroid clonotypes expanded above 0.001. Ophthalmopathy and stable hyperthyroidism were told apart by a 13 V-J model.

Germline V gene sequence: CDR1 MNHEY, CDR2 SVGEGT. Trimming took 2 bases from V and 2 from J, leaving 10 bases between them. The CDR3 spans 14 residues. Researchers amplified the TCR beta CDR3 regions from RNA transcripts. Researchers ran a first-round RT-PCR on the TCR CDR3 using the HTBI primer set. TCRdb re-analysed the multiplex PCR reads in MiXCR, keeping a single row per CDR3 protein. The sample lists hundreds of thousands of distinct CDR3 sequences; roughly 15% were seen once. The cohort's ophthalmopathy patients, a group with duration under 3 months, had a Clinical Activity Score of at least 3 and a NOSPECS grade of at least 4. Uncontrolled infection, other autoimmune disease, pregnancy or lactation excluded patients.

The receptor's source is a woman aged 40 to 50 with Graves' ophthalmopathy. This rearrangement joins TRBV6-2 or TRBV6-3 to TRBJ2-7; D not certain. Sequencing was performed on blood. Written as DNA, the CDR3 is TGTGCCAGCAGTTACCCCGGTATTCCCTACGAGCAGTACTTC. It specifies CASSYPGIPYEQYF.